Listed below are T cell receptor beta chains from one sample, sequenced in a study of spatial heterogeneity in lung cancer. TCRdb called the 5' RACE reads again in MiXCR, with one record for every CDR3 protein. This sample carries around 110,000 distinct CDR3 sequences, 9.5% to 15% of them seen once, and the ten largest clones take around 16%. Material: PBMCs, obtained at follow-up. The receptors derive from a male donor with early-stage non-small cell lung cancer. The CDR3 runs from the conserved cysteine through the conserved F or W. A D gene is named only where the DNA matches it firmly. Expanded clones are given a class, and other clones once, few, many or no size at all.

clone size,J gene,D gene,V gene,CDR3 protein,CDR3 DNA
many,TRBJ2-3,TRBD2,TRBV9,CASSVQGSGGDTQYF,TGTGCCAGCAGCGTTCAGGGTAGCGGGGGAGATACGCAGTATTTT
few,TRBJ2-5,-,TRBV5-6,CASSLNLLETQYF,TGTGCCAGCAGCTTAAATCTACTAGAGACCCAGTACTTC
-,TRBJ2-7,-,TRBV10-3,CAISQGSEGEQYF,TGTGCCATCAGCCAGGGGTCGGAGGGCGAGCAGTACTTC
few,TRBJ2-1,-,TRBV10-3,CAISGIRYNEQFF,TGTGCCATCAGTGGCATCCGGTACAATGAGCAGTTCTTC
-,TRBJ2-7,-,TRBV27,CASSSPPGKQYF,TGTGCCAGCAGTTCCCCCCCGGGGAAGCAGTACTTC
-,TRBJ1-2,TRBD1,TRBV28,CASRYRDRPNYGYTF,TGTGCCAGCAGGTACCGGGACAGACCTAACTATGGCTACACCTTC
many,TRBJ2-7,-,TRBV7-9,CASSATGHEQYF,TGTGCCAGCAGCGCAACAGGGCACGAGCAGTACTTC
-,TRBJ2-7,TRBD2,TRBV28,CASSPSSGGVSYEQYF,TGTGCCAGCAGCCCCTCTAGCGGGGGGGTGTCCTACGAGCAGTACTTC
-,TRBJ2-5,-,TRBV2,CASSEASRTQYF,TGTGCCAGCAGTGAAGCGAGTAGGACCCAGTACTTC
few,TRBJ1-1,-,TRBV18,CASSPLSGLDTEAFF,TGTGCCAGCTCACCCCTGTCAGGGCTAGACACTGAAGCTTTCTTT
few,TRBJ2-1,-,TRBV7-2,CASSLDRYNEQFF,TGTGCCAGCAGCTTGGACAGATACAATGAGCAGTTCTTC
-,TRBJ2-4,-,TRBV6-1,CASSDRENLYVAKNIQYF,TGTGCCAGCAGTGACAGGGAAAATTTATACGTAGCCAAAAACATTCAGTACTTC
many,TRBJ1-5,-,TRBV4-1,CASSHPRSYGQPQHF,TGCGCCAGCAGCCACCCTCGCTCTTACGGTCAGCCCCAGCATTTT